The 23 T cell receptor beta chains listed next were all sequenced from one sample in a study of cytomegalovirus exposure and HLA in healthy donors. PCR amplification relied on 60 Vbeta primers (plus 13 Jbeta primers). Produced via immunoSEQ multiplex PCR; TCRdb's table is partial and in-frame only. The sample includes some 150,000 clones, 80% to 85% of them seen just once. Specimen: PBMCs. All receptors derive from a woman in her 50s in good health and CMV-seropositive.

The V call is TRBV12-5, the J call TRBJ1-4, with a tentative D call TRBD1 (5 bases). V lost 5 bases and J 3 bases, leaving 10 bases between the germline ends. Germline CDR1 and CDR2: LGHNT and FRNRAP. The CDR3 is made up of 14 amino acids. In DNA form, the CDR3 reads TGTGCTAGTGGTAGGCAGGGCGCTAATGAAAAACTGTTTTTT. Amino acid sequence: CASGRQGANEKLFF.

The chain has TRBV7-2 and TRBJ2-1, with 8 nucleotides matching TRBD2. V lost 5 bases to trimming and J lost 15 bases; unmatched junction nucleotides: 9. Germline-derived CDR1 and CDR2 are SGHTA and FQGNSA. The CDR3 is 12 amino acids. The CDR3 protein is CASSPYGGVPFF. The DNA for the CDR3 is TGTGCCAGCAGCCCCTACGGGGGGGTCCCGTTCTTC.

As DNA, the CDR3 is TGTGCCAGCAAGTCGACAGGTACCTACAATGAGCAGTTCTTC. Encoded protein: CASKSTGTYNEQFF. The rearrangement links TRBV6-5 to TRBJ2-1; D may be TRBD1 (6 bases). Germline V gene data show CDR1 as MNHEY and CDR2 as SVGAGI. The CDR3 is 14 amino acids. Trimming stripped 7 bases from V and 2 bases from J, with 12 bases between.

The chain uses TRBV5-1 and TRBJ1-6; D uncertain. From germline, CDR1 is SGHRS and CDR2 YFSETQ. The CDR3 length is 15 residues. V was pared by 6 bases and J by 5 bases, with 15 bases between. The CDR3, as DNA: TGCGCCAGCACCCTCCTCGCTTCAGATAATTCACCCCTCCACTTT. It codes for CASTLLASDNSPLHF.

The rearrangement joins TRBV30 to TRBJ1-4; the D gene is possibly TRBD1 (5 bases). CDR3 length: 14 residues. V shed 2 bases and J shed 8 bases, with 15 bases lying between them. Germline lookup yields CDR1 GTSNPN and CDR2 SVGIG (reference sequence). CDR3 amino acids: CAWSRGAGREKLFF. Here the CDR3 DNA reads TGTGCCTGGAGTAGGGGCGCAGGGCGCGAAAAACTGTTTTTT.

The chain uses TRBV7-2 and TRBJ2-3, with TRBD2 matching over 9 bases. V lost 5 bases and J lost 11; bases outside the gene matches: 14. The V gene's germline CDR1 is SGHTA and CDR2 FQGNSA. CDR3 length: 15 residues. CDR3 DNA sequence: TGTGCCAGCAGCCTCTTAGCGGGAGTGGGGAGTGGGCAGTATTTT. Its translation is CASSLLAGVGSGQYF.

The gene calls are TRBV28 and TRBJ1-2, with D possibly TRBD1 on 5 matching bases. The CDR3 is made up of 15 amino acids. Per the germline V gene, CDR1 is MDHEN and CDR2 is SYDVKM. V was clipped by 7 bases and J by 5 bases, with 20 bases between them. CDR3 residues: CASTLGAGRRYGYTF. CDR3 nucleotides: TGTGCCAGCACATTAGGGGCAGGCAGACGTTATGGCTACACCTTC.

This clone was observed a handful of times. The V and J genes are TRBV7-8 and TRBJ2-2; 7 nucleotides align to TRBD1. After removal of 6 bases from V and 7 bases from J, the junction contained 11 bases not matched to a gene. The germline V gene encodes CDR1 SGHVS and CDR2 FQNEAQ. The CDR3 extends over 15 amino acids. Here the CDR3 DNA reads TGTGCCAGCAGACGAGGGACAGCCCCCAGCGGGGAGCTGTTTTTT. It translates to CASRRGTAPSGELFF.

The CDR3 loop reads CASSRPGTGSSYEQYF. In DNA, the CDR3 is TGTGCCAGCAGTAGACCCGGGACAGGGAGCTCCTACGAGCAGTACTTC. V is TRBV28 and J is TRBJ2-7; 9 bases fit TRBD1. Trimming removed 5 bases from V and 0 bases from J; junction bases left unmatched: 8. This CDR3 comprises 16 residues. Germline CDR1 is MDHEN and CDR2 is SYDVKM. The full variable domain, completed using reference TRBV28 and TRBJ2-7, is DVKVTQSSRYLVKRTGEKVFLECVQDMDHENMFWYRQDPGLGLRLIYFSYDVKMKEKGDIPEGYSVSREKKERFSLILESASTNQTSMYLCASSRPGTGSSYEQYFGPGTRLTVT.

The CDR3: CASSLGGDGNQPQHF. The CDR3 nucleotides are TGTGCCAGCAGCTTAGGGGGGGATGGCAATCAGCCCCAGCATTTT. The chain uses TRBV7-2 and TRBJ1-5, with D perhaps TRBD1 (5 bases). Germline V CDR1 and CDR2: SGHTA, FQGNSA. This CDR3 spans 15 amino acids. The ends were cut back, 1 base at V and 2 bases at J, with 9 bases in the middle. The entire variable domain, with the rest obtained from reference TRBV7-2 and TRBJ1-5, is as follows: GAGVSQSPSNKVTEKGKDVELRCDPISGHTALYWYRQSLGQGLEFLIYFQGNSAPDKSGLPSDRFSAERTGGSVSTLTIQRTQQEDSAVYLCASSLGGDGNQPQHFGDGTRLSIL.

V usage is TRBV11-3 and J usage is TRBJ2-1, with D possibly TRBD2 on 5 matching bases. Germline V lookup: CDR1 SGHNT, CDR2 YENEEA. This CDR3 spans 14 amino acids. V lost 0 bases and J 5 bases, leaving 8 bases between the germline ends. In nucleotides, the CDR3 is TGTGCCAGCAGCTTAGATCCCGGGGACAATGAGCAGTTCTTC. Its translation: CASSLDPGDNEQFF.

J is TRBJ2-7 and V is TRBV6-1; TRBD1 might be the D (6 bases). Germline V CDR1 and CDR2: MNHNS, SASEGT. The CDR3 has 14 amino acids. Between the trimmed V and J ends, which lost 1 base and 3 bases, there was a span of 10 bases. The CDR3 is CASSEGQALYEQYF. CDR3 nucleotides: TGTGCCAGCAGTGAAGGACAGGCCCTCTACGAGCAGTACTTC.

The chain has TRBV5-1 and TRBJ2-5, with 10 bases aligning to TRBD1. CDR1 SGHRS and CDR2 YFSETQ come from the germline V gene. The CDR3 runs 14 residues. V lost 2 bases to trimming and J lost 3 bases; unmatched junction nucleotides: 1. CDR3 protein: CASSFGQGEETQYF. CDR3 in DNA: TGCGCCAGCAGCTTCGGACAGGGGGAAGAGACCCAGTACTTC. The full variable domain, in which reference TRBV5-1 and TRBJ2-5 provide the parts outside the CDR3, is KAGVTQTPRYLIKTRGQQVTLSCSPISGHRSVSWYQQTPGQGLQFLFEYFSETQRNKGNFPGRFSGRQFSNSRSEMNVSTLELGDSALYLCASSFGQGEETQYFGPGTRLLVL.

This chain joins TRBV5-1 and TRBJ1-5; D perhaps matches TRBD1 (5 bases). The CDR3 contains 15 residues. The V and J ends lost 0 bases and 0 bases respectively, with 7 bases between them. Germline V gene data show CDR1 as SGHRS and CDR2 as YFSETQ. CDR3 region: CASSLGTFSNQPQHF. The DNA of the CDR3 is TGCGCCAGCAGCTTGGGGACATTTAGCAATCAGCCCCAGCATTTT.

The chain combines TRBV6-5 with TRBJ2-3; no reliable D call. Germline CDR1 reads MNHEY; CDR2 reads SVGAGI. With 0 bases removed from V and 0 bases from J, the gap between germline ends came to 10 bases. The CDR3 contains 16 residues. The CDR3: CASSYSTPGSTDTQYF. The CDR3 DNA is TGTGCCAGCAGTTACTCGACGCCCGGGAGCACAGATACGCAGTATTTT.

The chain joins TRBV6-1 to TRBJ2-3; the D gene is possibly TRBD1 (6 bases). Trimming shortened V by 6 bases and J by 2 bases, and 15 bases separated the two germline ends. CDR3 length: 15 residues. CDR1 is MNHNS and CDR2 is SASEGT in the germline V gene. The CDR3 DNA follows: TGTGCCAGCAGGGGCACGGGACACCTCACAGATACGCAGTATTTT. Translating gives CASRGTGHLTDTQYF.

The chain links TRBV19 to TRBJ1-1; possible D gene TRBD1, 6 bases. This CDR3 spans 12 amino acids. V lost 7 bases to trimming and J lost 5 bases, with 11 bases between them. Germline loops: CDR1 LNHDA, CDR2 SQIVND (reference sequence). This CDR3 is CASKGGWTEAFF. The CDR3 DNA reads TGTGCCAGTAAAGGGGGTTGGACTGAAGCTTTCTTT. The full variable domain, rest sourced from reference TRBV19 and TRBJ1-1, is DGGITQSPKYLFRKEGQNVTLSCEQNLNHDAMYWYRQDPGQGLRLIYYSQIVNDFQKGDIAEGYSVSREKKESFPLTVTSAQKNPTAFYLCASKGGWTEAFFGQGTRLTVV.

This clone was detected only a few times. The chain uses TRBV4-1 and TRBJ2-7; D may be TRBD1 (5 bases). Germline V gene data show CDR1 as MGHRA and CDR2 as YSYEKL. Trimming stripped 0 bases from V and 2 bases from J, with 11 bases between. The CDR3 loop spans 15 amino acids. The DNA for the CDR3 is TGCGCCAGCAGCCAAGAGGGTGGGGCAGCCTACGAGCAGTACTTC. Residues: CASSQEGGAAYEQYF.

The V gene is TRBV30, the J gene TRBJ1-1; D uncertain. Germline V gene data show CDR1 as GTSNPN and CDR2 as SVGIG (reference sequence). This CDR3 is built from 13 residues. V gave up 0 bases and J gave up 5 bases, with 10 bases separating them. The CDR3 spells CAWSVPRRTEAFF. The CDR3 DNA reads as TGTGCCTGGAGTGTACCCCGTCGGACTGAAGCTTTCTTT.

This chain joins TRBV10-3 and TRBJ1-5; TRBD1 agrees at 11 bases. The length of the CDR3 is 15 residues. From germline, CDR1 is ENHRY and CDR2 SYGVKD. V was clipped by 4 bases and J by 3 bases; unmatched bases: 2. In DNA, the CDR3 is TGTGCCATCAGTGGGACAGGGGGCTTCAATCAGCCCCAGCATTTT. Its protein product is CAISGTGGFNQPQHF.

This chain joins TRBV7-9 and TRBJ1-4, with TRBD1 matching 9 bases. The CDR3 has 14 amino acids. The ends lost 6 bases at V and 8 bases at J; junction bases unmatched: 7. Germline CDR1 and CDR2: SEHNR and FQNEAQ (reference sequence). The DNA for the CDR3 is TGTGCCAGCAGGGGACAGGGTTCGGAAGAAAAACTGTTTTTT. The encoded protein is CASRGQGSEEKLFF.

CDR3 sequence: CASSSAAQETQYF. In DNA, the CDR3 is TGTGCCAGCAGCTCGGCGGCGCAAGAGACCCAGTACTTC. The chain links TRBV11-2 to TRBJ2-5; D remains ambiguous. Germline V lookup: CDR1 SGHAT, CDR2 FQNNGV. V lost 4 bases to trimming and J lost 2 bases, with 8 bases between them. The CDR3 loop spans 13 amino acids. Complete variable domain (other parts from reference TRBV11-2 and TRBJ2-5): EAGVAQSPRYKIIEKRQSVAFWCNPISGHATLYWYQQILGQGPKLLIQFQNNGVVDDSQLPKDRFSAERLKGVDSTLKIQPAKLEDSAVYLCASSSAAQETQYFGPGTRLLVL.

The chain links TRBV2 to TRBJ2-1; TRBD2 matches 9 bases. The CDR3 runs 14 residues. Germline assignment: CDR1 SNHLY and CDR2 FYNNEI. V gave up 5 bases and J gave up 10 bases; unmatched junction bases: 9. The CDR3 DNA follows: TGTGCCAGCAGTCTGATGACTAGCGGAGCCGAGCAGTTCTTC. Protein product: CASSLMTSGAEQFF.